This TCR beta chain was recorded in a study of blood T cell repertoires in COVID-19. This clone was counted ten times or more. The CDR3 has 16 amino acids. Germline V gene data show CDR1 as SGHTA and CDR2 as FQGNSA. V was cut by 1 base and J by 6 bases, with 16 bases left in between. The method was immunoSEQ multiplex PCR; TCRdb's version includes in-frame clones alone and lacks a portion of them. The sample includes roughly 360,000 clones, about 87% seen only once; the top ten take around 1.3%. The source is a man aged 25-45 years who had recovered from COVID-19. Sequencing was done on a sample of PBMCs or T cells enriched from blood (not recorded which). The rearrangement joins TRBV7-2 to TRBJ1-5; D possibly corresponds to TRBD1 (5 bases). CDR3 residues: CASSLVGGQQGQPQHF. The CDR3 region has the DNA TGTGCCAGCAGCTTAGTGGGTGGGCAGCAGGGTCAGCCCCAGCATTTT. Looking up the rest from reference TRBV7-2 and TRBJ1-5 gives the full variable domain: GAGVSQSPSNKVTEKGKDVELRCDPISGHTALYWYRQSLGQGLEFLIYFQGNSAPDKSGLPSDRFSAERTGGSVSTLTIQRTQQEDSAVYLCASSLVGGQQGQPQHFGDGTRLSIL.